This is a list of T cell receptor beta chains from one sample in a study of shared clonotypes between healthy human individuals. TCRdb's table, derived via immunoSEQ multiplex PCR, lists solely in-frame clones and lacks some. The profile shows around 2.5 million clones, 93% of them singletons. Sequences were obtained from naive CD4+ T cells from PBMCs. The receptors here all came from a young man in good health. Some clones in this sample may be carry-over from other donors' samples. Both conserved end residues are part of each CDR3. A D gene is named only where the DNA matches it firmly. Expanded clones get a size class; other rows say once, few or many, or leave the size out.

TRBJ2-3	NA	TRBV5-8	NA	TGTGCCAGCAGCTTGGCTGGGGGTACAGATACGCAGTATTTT	CASSLAGGTDTQYF
TRBJ2-7	NA	TRBV5-1	once	TGCGCCAGCAGCCCAGGGCATCAGACCAGAGGCGAGCAGTACTTC	CASSPGHQTRGEQYF
TRBJ1-1	NA	TRBV28	NA	TGTGCCAGCAGTTTGGGGCATCTCACTGAAGCTTTCTTT	CASSLGHLTEAFF
TRBJ2-1	NA	TRBV18	NA	TGTGCCAGCTCACTTTTTCTAGCGCAAATCCCGGACGATGAGCAGTTCTTC	CASSLFLAQIPDDEQFF
TRBJ2-7	NA	TRBV4-1	NA	TGCGCCAGCAGCCAAGATGGGGACCCTTACTCCTACGAGCAGTACTTC	CASSQDGDPYSYEQYF
TRBJ1-1	NA	TRBV18	NA	TGTGCCAGCTCACCGTACAACCCCGGCCAGGGCGGTGAAGCTTTCTTT	CASSPYNPGQGGEAFF
TRBJ2-2	NA	TRBV18	NA	TGTGCCAGCTCATCCCACCCGCAGGGGATCACCGGGGAGCTGTTTTTT	CASSSHPQGITGELFF
TRBJ2-7	TRBD2	TRBV4-3	NA	TGCGCCAGCAGCCAAGTTGGAGGGACTAGGAACGAGCAGTACTTC	CASSQVGGTRNEQYF
TRBJ2-5	NA	TRBV6-1	NA	TGTGCCAGCAGTGAGGTTGTTCCGGCGAACCAAGAGACCCAGTACTTC	CASSEVVPANQETQYF
TRBJ2-3	TRBD2	TRBV5-6	NA	TGTGCCAGCAGCTTGGTCGGCTCCCTAGCGGACCCTAGCACAGATACGCAGTATTTT	CASSLVGSLADPSTDTQYF
TRBJ2-7	TRBD1	TRBV28	NA	TGTGCCAGCAGTTCCCCCGGCCAGGGGGCGGGGGAGCAGTACTTC	CASSSPGQGAGEQYF
TRBJ2-7	TRBD1	TRBV27	NA	TGTGCCAGCAGGCGCGTCTCACCGGGACAGGTCTACGAGCAGTACTTC	CASRRVSPGQVYEQYF
TRBJ2-7	TRBD2	TRBV2	NA	TGTGCCAGCAGCCTCGCGAGCGGGAGAGGGGAGCAGTACTTC	CASSLASGRGEQYF
TRBJ2-7	NA	TRBV18	NA	TGTGCCAGCTCACCAGGTGGGGGATATGGGAGGCAGTACTTC	CASSPGGGYGRQYF
TRBJ2-7	NA	TRBV2	NA	TGTGCCAGCAGTGAGCGGGTCTACGAGCAGTACTTC	CASSERVYEQYF
TRBJ2-2	TRBD2	TRBV10-3	NA	TGTGCCATCAGTGTGGGGGGACTAGCGGCCTTAACCGGGGAGCTGTTTTTT	CAISVGGLAALTGELFF
TRBJ2-1	TRBD1	TRBV2	NA	TGTGCCAGCAGCCGCGACAGGGTAGGTGAGCAGTTCTTC	CASSRDRVGEQFF
TRBJ2-2	NA	TRBV28	NA	TGTGCCAGCAGTTTAAGCAGCCTGAACACCGGGGAGCTGTTTTTT	CASSLSSLNTGELFF
TRBJ1-1	NA	TRBV11-2	NA	TGTGCCAGCAGCTTCGGAGGGAGGACTGAAGCTTTCTTT	CASSFGGRTEAFF
TRBJ1-3	NA	TRBV30	NA	TGTGCCTGGAGTGTCCAGTGGGCCGGAGGAAACACCATATATTTT	CAWSVQWAGGNTIYF
TRBJ2-3	TRBD2	TRBV28	NA	TGTGCCAGCAGTCCCCTTCGGGGGGGGCGCACAGATACGCAGTATTTT	CASSPLRGGRTDTQYF
TRBJ2-3	NA	TRBV20-1	NA	TGCAGTGCTAGATCGGGGGATACGCAGTATTTT	CSARSGDTQYF
TRBJ2-1	TRBD2	TRBV6-5	NA	TGTGCCAGCAGGTACAGCGGGAGATCTCTGATCAATGAGCAGTTCTTC	CASRYSGRSLINEQFF
TRBJ1-5	NA	TRBV28	once	TGTGCCAGCAGTTTAAAGGGACCTTATAGCAATCAGCCCCAGCATTTT	CASSLKGPYSNQPQHF
TRBJ1-3	TRBD1	TRBV7-9	NA	TGTGCCAGCAGCCCGGGGACAGGGGCGGGAAACACCATATATTTT	CASSPGTGAGNTIYF
TRBJ2-7	NA	TRBV19	NA	TGTGCCAGTAGCCCGGGACGACCGACCTACGAGCAGTACTTC	CASSPGRPTYEQYF
TRBJ1-1	NA	TRBV2	NA	TGTGCCAGCAGTGAACACGGATTGAACACTGAAGCTTTCTTT	CASSEHGLNTEAFF
TRBJ2-5	NA	TRBV20-1	NA	TGCAGTACCATACTGAGTAAGACCCAGTACTTC	CSTILSKTQYF
TRBJ2-3	NA	TRBV19	NA	TGTGCCAGTAGTATAGATCCGCGGGTTAGCACAGATACGCAGTATTTT	CASSIDPRVSTDTQYF
TRBJ1-5	NA	TRBV10-3	once	TGTGCCATCAGTGAGCAAGGGGCAGGCCAGCCCCAGCATTTT	CAISEQGAGQPQHF
TRBJ2-3	TRBD2	TRBV14	once	TGTGCCAGCAGCCAAGCGCTAGCGGGAGTAGATACGCAGTATTTT	CASSQALAGVDTQYF
TRBJ1-4	NA	TRBV28	NA	TGTGCCAGCAGCAGGACCACGGGGAATGAAAAACTGTTTTTT	CASSRTTGNEKLFF
TRBJ2-1	NA	TRBV5-1	NA	TGCGCCAGCAGCCTAGACCCGGGATCCTTCAATGAGCAGTTCTTC	CASSLDPGSFNEQFF
TRBJ1-4	TRBD1	TRBV28	NA	TGTGCCAGCAGTTTATCGGGACAGGGGAATGAAAAACTGTTTTTT	CASSLSGQGNEKLFF
TRBJ1-2	TRBD1	TRBV5-1	NA	TGCGCCAGCAGTCCAACAGGGGAATATGGCTACACCTTC	CASSPTGEYGYTF
TRBJ2-7	TRBD1	TRBV19	NA	TGTGCCAGTAGTAAGGGGGCAGCCCCTCCCTACGAGCAGTACTTC	CASSKGAAPPYEQYF
TRBJ2-1	NA	TRBV10-3	NA	TGTGCCATCACCGGGACGGACGACCCCAAGCAGTTCTTC	CAITGTDDPKQFF
TRBJ2-7	TRBD2	TRBV29-1	once	TGCAGCGTTGCGAGGGGCATGGGGGGGGTCCCCTACGAGCAGTACTTC	CSVARGMGGVPYEQYF
TRBJ2-1	TRBD2	TRBV5-1	NA	TGCGCCAGCAGCTTGGTGACTAGCTATAACTCGGAGCAGTTCTTC	CASSLVTSYNSEQFF
TRBJ2-3	TRBD2	TRBV5-1	NA	TGCGCCAGCAGGGGGAATAGCGGGGCCCCCACAGATACGCAGTATTTT	CASRGNSGAPTDTQYF
TRBJ1-1	TRBD1	TRBV28	NA	TGTGCCAGCAGTAAAACAGGGGGCTGGAACACTGAAGCTTTCTTT	CASSKTGGWNTEAFF
TRBJ2-5	NA	TRBV2	NA	TGTGCCAGCAGTGGGGTTTCGGCAGAAGAGACCCAGTACTTC	CASSGVSAEETQYF
TRBJ2-5	NA	TRBV7-9	NA	TGTGCCAGCAGCTTACGGCGCGGGGCCCCCGGCGAGACCCAGTACTTC	CASSLRRGAPGETQYF
TRBJ1-4	TRBD1	TRBV18	NA	TGTGCCAGCCGACCCAGGGGGGTTGCAACTAATGAAAAACTGTTTTTT	CASRPRGVATNEKLFF
TRBJ2-7	NA	TRBV27	NA	TGTGCCAGCAGGCCGGGGGCGGGCTGGGGCGAGCAGTACTTC	CASRPGAGWGEQYF
TRBJ2-1	TRBD2	TRBV19	NA	TGTGCCAGCCTACAGCGGGAGTCGTTCTTC	CASLQRESFF
TRBJ2-5	NA	TRBV2	once	TGTGCCAGCAGTGAGGGCAGAGAGACCCAGTACTTC	CASSEGRETQYF
TRBJ2-5	TRBD2	TRBV6-5	NA	TGTGCCAGCAGCCCAGGACTAGGAGGGGCCCAGTACTTC	CASSPGLGGAQYF
TRBJ2-3	TRBD2	TRBV7-9	NA	TGTGCCCCCGGGGGGGTGAGCGGCACAGATACGCAGTATTTT	CAPGGVSGTDTQYF
TRBJ1-1	NA	TRBV9	NA	TGTGCCAGCAGCCCCTCGGACAACACTGAAGCTTTCTTT	CASSPSDNTEAFF
TRBJ2-3	NA	TRBV5-1	NA	TGCGCCAGCAGCCCTATTACGGGCGAAAGCACAGATACGCAGTATTTT	CASSPITGESTDTQYF
TRBJ1-1	NA	TRBV27	once	TGTGCCAGCAGAATCGCAGGGATAAGCGCTGAAGCTTTCTTT	CASRIAGISAEAFF
TRBJ2-7	TRBD2	TRBV6-5	NA	TGTGCCAGCAGTTACAAGGGACTAGCGGGGAGTGAGCAGTACTTC	CASSYKGLAGSEQYF
TRBJ1-2	NA	TRBV30	NA	TGTGCCTGGAGCAGGGACCGCGGCTACACCTTC	CAWSRDRGYTF
TRBJ2-2	NA	TRBV10-2	NA	TGCGCCAGCAGTGGCTGGGAGGCGAGAACCGGGGAGCTGTTTTTT	CASSGWEARTGELFF
TRBJ2-3	NA	TRBV7-9	NA	TGTGCCAGCAGCTTCTTGTGGGACGCTAGCACAGATACGCAGTATTTT	CASSFLWDASTDTQYF
TRBJ1-4	NA	TRBV5-1	once	TGCGCCAGCAGCTTTGGGGGGCTGTATGAAAAACTGTTTTTT	CASSFGGLYEKLFF
TRBJ1-5	NA	TRBV21-1	NA	TGTGCCAGCAGCAAAGAAGGGCGGGCCGAGCATTGGCAGCCCCAGCATTTT	CASSKEGRAEHWQPQHF
TRBJ2-2	TRBD2	TRBV30	NA	TGTGCCTGGAGACCGACTAGCGCCGGGGAGCTGTTTTTT	CAWRPTSAGELFF